What follows are 17 T cell receptor beta chains derived from one specimen sequenced in a study of T cell responses to AZD1222 COVID-19 vaccine. Sequencing was performed with immunoSEQ multiplex PCR; in TCRdb, only in-frame clones are kept and a portion is missing. Of tens of thousands of clones in the sample, approximately 80% were seen once. Here the sequenced sample was peripheral blood, taken on day 0 of AZD1222 vaccination. These receptor sequences come from an adult in good health.

This rearrangement joins TRBV27 to TRBJ2-2; D perhaps matches TRBD2 (5 bases). This CDR3 spans 15 amino acids. Germline CDR1 reads MNHEY; CDR2 reads SMNVEV (reference sequence). The V and J ends lost 4 bases and 6 bases respectively, with 15 bases between them. The CDR3 nucleotides read TGTGCCAGCAGTTGGACTCAATTTAACCCCGGGGAGCTGTTTTTT. It translates to CASSWTQFNPGELFF.

V is TRBV18 and J is TRBJ2-5, with D perhaps TRBD2 (5 bases). CDR1 is KGHSH and CDR2 is LQKENI in the germline V gene. The V end was cut by 5 bases, the J end by 4 bases, with 8 bases between. This CDR3 region has 12 residues. The CDR3 DNA reads as TGTGCCAGCTCATCGGGGAGAGAGACCCAGTACTTC. Its protein product is CASSSGRETQYF.

This clone turned up a few times. This chain links TRBV11-2 with TRBJ2-1; 11 nucleotides line up with TRBD2. Germline trimming cut 7 bases from V and 5 bases from J; bases unmatched to any gene: 4. The CDR3 sequence is 14 residues long. From germline, CDR1 is SGHAT and CDR2 FQNNGV. The CDR3, as DNA: TGTGCCAGCAATCGACTAGCGGGACACAATGAGCAGTTCTTC. Its protein is CASNRLAGHNEQFF.

This clone was seen once. The chain recombines TRBV18 with TRBJ2-3; 8 nucleotides line up with TRBD2. The CDR3 runs 17 residues. The germline V gene encodes CDR1 KGHSH and CDR2 LQKENI. V gave up 1 base and J gave up 4 bases; unmatched junction bases: 10. CDR3 protein: CASSPLGSGARADTQYF. CDR3 coding DNA: TGTGCCAGCTCACCACTGGGTAGCGGGGCTCGCGCAGATACGCAGTATTTT.

The genes are TRBV3-1 (or the pseudogene TRBV3-2) and TRBJ1-6, with no clear D. Trimming pared 9 bases from V and 8 bases from J, leaving 14 bases between. From germline, CDR1 is LGHDT and CDR2 YNNKEL (reference sequence). This CDR3 has 13 amino acids. The DNA for the CDR3 is TGTGCCAGTAAGGGAACTGGGTATTCACCCCTCCACTTT. It encodes CASKGTGYSPLHF.

Comments on this clone: Sequence at one end of the junction differs from germline and may be a read error. The CDR3 nucleotides read TGTGTCAGCAGTTACTCCGACGTTTACACTGAAGCTTTCTTT. As protein: CVSSYSDVYTEAFF. V and J are TRBV6-5 and TRBJ1-1; D remains ambiguous. CDR1 and CDR2 from the germline V gene are MNHEY and SVGAGI. This CDR3 is built from 14 residues.

This clone was seen a handful of times. The chain recombines TRBV9 with TRBJ2-2; TRBD2 matches 7 bases. Germline assignment: CDR1 SGDLS and CDR2 YYNGEE. Losses at the gene ends were 1 base for V and 4 bases for J; bases not matched to a gene: 7. There are 16 residues in the CDR3. The CDR3 coding sequence is TGTGCCAGCAGCGTAACTGGCGGGGAGGGCACCGGGGAGCTGTTTTTT. It translates to CASSVTGGEGTGELFF.

This clone was seen once. CDR3 nucleotides: TGCGCCAGCAGCCAGAGTCTAGCGGGAGGGCCCCCCGAGCAGTACTTC. Its protein product is CASSQSLAGGPPEQYF. This chain joins TRBV4-3 and TRBJ2-7; 12 bases are shared with TRBD2. The CDR3 totals 16 residues. The germline V gene has CDR1 LGHNA and CDR2 YSLEER. J lost 6 bases, V lost 3 bases, and 9 bases had no gene match.

The DNA for the CDR3 is TGTGCCAGCGGGGAGGCTAGCGGGAGCAGGGAGCAGTTCTTC. This translates into CASGEASGSREQFF. This sequence joins TRBV6-5 and TRBJ2-1; 10 positions agree with TRBD2. This CDR3 is 14 amino acids long. V shed 8 bases, J shed 10 bases, and the junction held 11 bases outside the gene matches. CDR1 and CDR2 (germline): MNHEY, SVGAGI.

This clone was counted a few times. The chain recombines TRBV27 with TRBJ2-6, with no clear D. Germline V CDR1 and CDR2: MNHEY, SMNVEV (reference sequence). This CDR3 region has 13 residues. V lost 0 bases and J 3 bases, leaving 0 bases between the germline ends. The DNA for the CDR3 is TGTGCCAGCAGTTTATCTGGGGCCAACGTCCTGACTTTC. This sequence encodes CASSLSGANVLTF.

The rearrangement links TRBV27 to TRBJ1-5, with D possibly TRBD1 on 5 matching bases. Looked up from germline, CDR1 is MNHEY and CDR2 is SMNVEV (reference sequence). V lost 4 bases, J lost 6 bases, and 10 bases lay in between. The CDR3 is 13 residues long. The CDR3 is CASSWGQPQPQHF. For the CDR3, the DNA is TGTGCCAGCAGTTGGGGCCAGCCTCAGCCCCAGCATTTT.

This sequence joins TRBV7-9 and TRBJ2-5, with a weak D call TRBD1 (7 bases). This CDR3 spans 17 amino acids. The V gene lost 0 bases and the J gene lost 5 bases, with 19 bases spanning the gap. CDR1 SEHNR and CDR2 FQNEAQ come from the germline V gene (reference sequence). The CDR3: CASSLAEGTVWWETQYF. CDR3 bases: TGTGCCAGCAGCTTAGCGGAGGGGACAGTGTGGTGGGAGACCCAGTACTTC.

This clone showed up just a few times. V is TRBV27 and J is TRBJ1-6; TRBD1 is a possible D gene (5 bases). This CDR3 has 15 amino acids. CDR1 is MNHEY, CDR2 SMNVEV, per germline (reference sequence). V lost 1 base to trimming and J lost 10 bases, with 14 bases between them. The DNA of the CDR3 is TGTGCCAGCAGTTTATATGGGGGTCCACGGTCACCCCTCCACTTT. Translation: CASSLYGGPRSPLHF.

In this sample, this clone turned up a few times. V gene TRBV15 combines with J gene TRBJ1-2, with D unresolved. Trimming left V 0 bases short and J 8 bases short, with 10 bases between. Germline CDR1 LNHNV, CDR2 YYDKDF (reference sequence). The CDR3 length is 13 residues. CDR3 loop: CATSRDGDGGYTF. Written as DNA, the CDR3 is TGTGCCACCAGCAGAGACGGTGATGGAGGCTACACCTTC.

The chain combines TRBV7-9 with TRBJ2-3; no reliable D call. This CDR3 region has 14 residues. Germline V gene data show CDR1 as SEHNR and CDR2 as FQNEAQ (reference sequence). V lost 3 bases and J 2 bases, leaving 9 bases between the germline ends. The CDR3 nucleotides read TGTGCCAGCAGCTTGCAGGAATCCACAGATACGCAGTATTTT. It codes for CASSLQESTDTQYF.

The V and J genes are TRBV30 and TRBJ1-2; D remains ambiguous. The CDR3 is made up of 13 amino acids. Germline values: CDR1 GTSNPN, CDR2 SVGIG (reference sequence). V was clipped by 6 bases and J by 2 bases, with 13 bases between them. The CDR3 DNA follows: TGTGCCTGTCCGGAACAGCGGAACTATGGCTACACCTTC. Amino acid sequence: CACPEQRNYGYTF.

This chain links TRBV19 with TRBJ1-1; 10 nucleotides agree with TRBD1. With 5 bases clipped from V and 8 bases from J, the junction kept 14 bases outside the gene matches. CDR3 length: 16 residues. From germline, CDR1 is LNHDA and CDR2 SQIVND (reference sequence). The CDR3 loop reads CASSPTGTGADWEAFF. The CDR3 coding sequence is TGTGCCAGTAGTCCCACCGGGACAGGGGCCGACTGGGAAGCTTTCTTT.